This record concerns one T cell receptor beta chain sequence. The record originates from a study of blood T cell repertoires in COVID-19. Original processing methods: Amplified reference gene primers provided the basis for estimating nucleated cell counts. Here immunoSEQ multiplex PCR was the method, and the copy in TCRdb shows in-frame clones only, minus some. V and J calls and clone size are copied from that table; D and trimming were computed from the DNA. The sample lists 310,000 or so clones, 80% to 90% seen once, with 1% in the top ten. The CDR3 extends over 15 amino acids. Per the germline V gene, CDR1 is KGHSH and CDR2 is LQKENI. Trimming shortened V by 4 bases and J by 6 bases, and 16 bases separated the two germline ends.

The clonotype was recovered from a man aged 45 to 65 with active or convalescent COVID-19. The sequenced sample was peripheral blood. The chain is built from TRBV18 and TRBJ1-5, with D possibly TRBD1 on 6 matching bases. CDR3: CASSLYREGVQPQHF. The CDR3 nucleotides are TGTGCCAGCTCACTATACAGGGAAGGAGTTCAGCCCCAGCATTTT.